Below are 28 T cell receptor beta chains sequenced from a single sample in a study of T cell repertoires in cytomegalovirus infection. TCRdb recomputed calls from the reads with MiXCR, one row per CDR3 protein. The table lists about 740,000 distinct CDR3 sequences, about 40% of them singletons, with 2.5% to 3.5% in the top ten. The sequenced sample was PBMCs. The source of these receptors is a human donor in good health (CMV status not recorded). Some clones in this sample may be carry-over from other donors' samples.

This clonotype was found a few times. A read error may account for a junction end that differs from germline. DNA for the CDR3: TGTGCCAGCAGCTTGGGGGTAGGTCGAAGCAATCAGCCCCAGCATTTT. It encodes CASSLGVGRSNQPQHF. This chain joins TRBV5-3 and TRBJ1-5, with TRBD1 as a possible D gene (5 bases). TRBV5-3 is labeled an ORF, and its function is uncertain. This CDR3 has 16 amino acids.

The chain recombines TRBV5-1 with TRBJ1-1; TRBD1 might be the D (5 bases). Germline V CDR1 and CDR2: SGHRS, YFSETQ. This CDR3 has 14 amino acids. V dropped 2 bases and J dropped 3 bases, with 11 bases sitting between them. The CDR3 bases are TGCGCCAGCAGCTTATGGGGGTGGGACACTGAAGCTTTCTTT. Translation: CASSLWGWDTEAFF.

This chain uses TRBV6-6 with TRBJ1-6, with a possible D match to TRBD1 (5 bases). CDR3 length: 14 residues. Deletions cut 10 bases from V and 8 bases from J, with 18 bases between. Looked up from germline, CDR1 is MNHNY and CDR2 is SVGAGI (reference sequence). CDR3 sequence reads: CATTPGPRDSPLHF. The CDR3 DNA follows: TGTGCCACCACCCCAGGGCCGAGGGATTCACCCCTCCACTTT.

This clonotype has more than one count but fewer than ten. V gene TRBV28 combines with J gene TRBJ1-3, with D possibly matching TRBD1 (5 bases). Per the germline V gene, CDR1 is MDHEN and CDR2 is SYDVKM. The CDR3 contains 13 residues. Trimming removed 8 bases from V and 0 bases from J, with 8 bases in between. The CDR3 loop reads CASAGGSGNTIYF. Written as DNA, the CDR3 is TGTGCCAGCGCGGGGGGCTCTGGAAACACCATATATTTT.

The chain employs TRBV7-6 and TRBJ1-2; a weak D match, TRBD1 (5 bases). V lost 1 base, J lost 6 bases, and 18 bases lay in between. CDR1 and CDR2 (germline): SGHVS, FNYEAQ. The CDR3 sequence is 16 residues long. CDR3 loop: CASSLGGGGEGNGYTF. In DNA, the CDR3 is TGTGCCAGCAGCTTAGGTGGTGGGGGTGAGGGAAATGGCTACACCTTC.

The V call is TRBV20-1, the J call TRBJ2-4, with D maybe TRBD2 (5 bases). The CDR3 contains 16 residues. Germline values: CDR1 DFQATT, CDR2 SNEGSKA (reference sequence). Trimming removed 2 bases at V and 6 bases at J, with 20 bases between. The CDR3 loop is CSARRAGSLEGNIQYF. CDR3 nucleotides: TGCAGTGCTAGAAGGGCCGGATCGTTAGAGGGAAACATTCAGTACTTC.

The rearrangement uses TRBV5-5 and TRBJ2-3, with no clear D. The germline gives CDR1 SGHKS, CDR2 YYEKEE (reference sequence). The CDR3 is 12 residues long. Trimming removed 4 bases from V and 4 bases from J, with 7 bases in between. The CDR3 protein is CASSVLPDTQYF. CDR3 nucleotides: TGTGCCAGCAGCGTTCTTCCAGATACGCAGTATTTT.

This clonotype came up a few times. The chain has TRBV7-9 and TRBJ2-7, with D perhaps matching TRBD2 (5 bases). Per the germline V gene, CDR1 is SEHNR and CDR2 is FQNEAQ (reference sequence). Trimming left V 4 bases short and J 4 bases short, with 11 bases between. This CDR3 has 13 amino acids. CDR3 amino acids: CASSSGFTYEQYF. The CDR3 DNA is TGTGCCAGCAGCTCGGGATTTACTTACGAGCAGTACTTC.

The chain combines TRBV15 with TRBJ2-1; 12 nucleotides agree with TRBD2. Germline lookup yields CDR1 LNHNV and CDR2 YYDKDF (reference sequence). The CDR3 is made up of 21 amino acids. Trimming took 0 bases from V and 2 from J; bases not matched to a gene: 14. The CDR3 DNA is TGTGCCACCAGCAGAGATCGGCGACTAGCGGGAGTTCACGGGCCCTACAATGAGCAGTTCTTC. It yields the protein CATSRDRRLAGVHGPYNEQFF.

The V gene is TRBV24-1, the J gene TRBJ2-2; D is unclear. Germline V CDR1 and CDR2: KGHDR, SFDVKD. The CDR3 is 17 amino acids. Trimming left V 0 bases short and J 1 base short, with 11 bases between. Written as DNA, the CDR3 is TGTGCCACCAGTGATTTGCGGCTTGGGGTGAACACCGGGGAGCTGTTTTTT. Translated, it gives CATSDLRLGVNTGELFF.

The gene calls are TRBV25-1 and TRBJ2-2, with D possibly being TRBD1 or TRBD2 (5 bases each). The V end lost 5 bases, the J end lost 1 base, and 14 bases lay between the germline ends. Germline values: CDR1 MGHDK, CDR2 SYGVNS. The CDR3 length is 16 residues. In DNA, the CDR3 is TGTGCCAGCAGTACTCTAGCCGGACAGAACACCGGGGAGCTGTTTTTT. It specifies CASSTLAGQNTGELFF. Looking up the rest from reference TRBV25-1 and TRBJ2-2 gives the full variable domain: EADIYQTPRYLVIGTGKKITLECSQTMGHDKMYWYQQDPGMELHLIHYSYGVNSTEKGDLSSESTVSRIRTEHFPLTLESARPSHTSQYLCASSTLAGQNTGELFFGEGSRLTVL.

The CDR3: CASSSRTGSIRNNSPLHF. As DNA, the CDR3 is TGTGCCAGCAGTTCGAGGACAGGGTCAATCAGGAATAATTCACCCCTCCACTTT. The V and J genes are TRBV27 and TRBJ1-6, with TRBD1 identical over 8 bases. After removal of 4 bases from V and 5 bases from J, the junction contained 13 bases not matched to a gene. CDR3 size: 18 residues. Looked up from germline, CDR1 is MNHEY and CDR2 is SMNVEV (reference sequence).

The V call is TRBV28, the J call TRBJ1-5; D might be TRBD1 (5 bases). Per the germline V gene, CDR1 is MDHEN and CDR2 is SYDVKM. The CDR3 sequence is 12 residues long. V lost 2 bases to trimming and J lost 10 bases, with 9 bases between them. In DNA form, the CDR3 reads TGTGCCAGCAGTTTACTCGGGGCACCCCAGCATTTT. As protein: CASSLLGAPQHF.

This clonotype showed up just once. J is TRBJ1-2 and V is TRBV20-1; D remains unclear. The CDR3 has 11 amino acids. Trimming removed 7 bases at V and 2 bases at J, with 8 bases between. Germline assignment: CDR1 DFQATT and CDR2 SNEGSKA (reference sequence). This CDR3 is CSVEGNYGYTF. In nucleotides, the CDR3 is TGCAGTGTCGAGGGCAACTATGGCTACACCTTC.

This clonotype came up a few times. V is TRBV28 and J is TRBJ2-1; D gene unclear. Looked up from germline, CDR1 is MDHEN and CDR2 is SYDVKM. V lost 11 bases and J 2 bases, leaving 13 bases between the germline ends. The length of the CDR3 is 13 residues. The CDR3 here is CAANSSPYNEQFF. The CDR3 DNA is TGTGCCGCCAACTCGAGCCCCTACAATGAGCAGTTCTTC. Complete variable domain (other parts from reference TRBV28 and TRBJ2-1): DVKVTQSSRYLVKRTGEKVFLECVQDMDHENMFWYRQDPGLGLRLIYFSYDVKMKEKGDIPEGYSVSREKKERFSLILESASTNQTSMYLCAANSSPYNEQFFGPGTRLTVL.

This clonotype showed up just a few times. CDR3: CAIAAKGTGGDQPQHF. The CDR3 coding sequence is TGTGCCATCGCAGCGAAAGGGACAGGGGGCGATCAGCCCCAGCATTTT. V is TRBV10-3 and J is TRBJ1-5; 12 bases map to TRBD1. CDR1 and CDR2 (germline): ENHRY, SYGVKD. The J segment lost 5 bases and the V segment lost 8 bases, leaving 10 bases of the junction unmatched. The CDR3 is 16 residues long.

This clonotype appeared a few times. The chain employs TRBV28 and TRBJ1-4; 7 bases match TRBD1. Germline V gene sequence: CDR1 MDHEN, CDR2 SYDVKM. CDR3 length: 15 residues. With V trimmed by 4 bases and J by 8 bases, 10 bases remained unmatched. CDR3 in DNA: TGTGCCAGCAGTTCCTTCGGGACAGCGTTAGAAAAACTGTTTTTT. This encodes CASSSFGTALEKLFF.

This clonotype was seen repeatedly, ten times or more. This rearrangement joins TRBV12-3 or TRBV12-4 to TRBJ1-1; TRBD1 is a possible D gene (5 bases). The CDR3 is 16 amino acids. Trimming cost V 5 bases and J 1 base, with 17 bases left between them. The DNA for the CDR3 is TGTGCCAGCAGTCCCCGTAATGAGGGGCCGAACACTGAAGCTTTCTTT. Translated, it gives CASSPRNEGPNTEAFF.

On this clonotype: A much larger clone sits a single nucleotide away, making a read error possible. The chain has TRBV7-2 and TRBJ2-7; maybe TRBD1 (5 bases). Germline values: CDR1 SGHTA, CDR2 FQGNSA. The CDR3 length is 16 residues. The CDR3 loop reads CASSPPPGRTPYEQSF. DNA for the CDR3: TGTGCCAGCAGCCCTCCCCCAGGGCGGACACCATACGAGCAGTCCTTC.

The rearrangement uses TRBV24-1 and TRBJ2-2; the D is unclear. Germline CDR1 KGHDR, CDR2 SFDVKD. Trimming took off 5 bases at V and 7 bases at J, with 4 bases between the two ends. This CDR3 is 11 amino acids long. The CDR3 coding sequence is TGTGCCACCAGTGGCGGCGGGGAGCTGTTTTTT. This encodes CATSGGGELFF.

As concerns this clonotype: Since a much larger clone is just one base distant, this may be a read error. The chain combines TRBV10-3 with TRBJ1-4, with 11 positions matching TRBD1. This CDR3 contains 14 residues. J was trimmed by 7 bases and V by 6 bases; bases with no gene match: 4. Germline V gene lookup returns CDR1 ENHRY and CDR2 SYGVKD. The CDR3 sequence is CAISPGTGGEKLFF. CDR3 nucleotides: TGTGCCATCAGCCCCGGGACAGGGGGTGAAAAACTGTTTTTT.

The V and J genes are TRBV7-9 and TRBJ2-1, with no clear D. Germline lookup yields CDR1 SEHNR and CDR2 FQNEAQ (reference sequence). The CDR3 is 16 residues long. V lost 0 bases to trimming and J lost 7 bases, with 16 bases between them. The CDR3 sequence is CASSLAGRGPLNEQFF. In nucleotides, the CDR3 is TGTGCCAGCAGCTTAGCCGGCCGAGGACCCTTGAATGAGCAGTTCTTC.

V is TRBV29-1 and J is TRBJ2-7; TRBD1 matches at 8 bases. CDR1 and CDR2 from the germline V gene are SQVTM and ANQGSEA. V lost 6 bases and J lost 2; bases outside the gene matches: 3. This CDR3 region has 12 residues. CDR3 in amino acids: CSVWDRTYEQYF. Here the CDR3 DNA reads TGCAGCGTCTGGGACAGGACCTACGAGCAGTACTTC.

DNA for the CDR3: TGTGCCAGCAGAGTAAGTTACTCTGGGGCCAACGTCCTGACTTTC. Translating gives CASRVSYSGANVLTF. The chain combines TRBV6-1 with TRBJ2-6; unclear D gene. The CDR3 contains 15 residues. Trimming cost V 6 bases and J 0 bases, with 9 bases left between them. The germline CDR1 and CDR2 sequences are MNHNS and SASEGT.

This clonotype was found once. As the CDR3 is not closed by the conserved phenylalanine or tryptophan, this likely results from a read error. The chain employs TRBV19 and TRBJ1-5, with D possibly TRBD1 on 5 matching bases. Germline values: CDR1 LNHDA, CDR2 SQIVND (reference sequence). The germline V and J ends were trimmed by 6 bases and 1 base, with 13 bases remaining between them. The CDR3 covers 15 residues. The chain's CDR3 is CASRSRRDSNQPQHC. As DNA, the CDR3 is TGTGCCAGTAGATCCCGCAGGGACAGCAATCAGCCCCAGCATTGT.

The sample holds a few counts of this clonotype. The genes are TRBV20-1 and TRBJ2-1, with TRBD1 matching over 7 bases. Unmatched junction bases numbered 4, after V lost 5 bases and J lost 0 bases. The CDR3 is 14 amino acids. Per the germline V gene, CDR1 is DFQATT and CDR2 is SNEGSKA (reference sequence). CDR3 residues: CSASAGGSYNEQFF. The CDR3 DNA reads as TGCAGTGCTTCAGCAGGGGGCTCCTACAATGAGCAGTTCTTC.

The chain is built from TRBV7-2 and TRBJ2-2; D remains ambiguous. The length of the CDR3 is 15 residues. From germline, CDR1 is SGHTA and CDR2 FQGNSA. The V end was cut by 1 base, the J end by 5 bases, with 11 bases between. CDR3 loop: CASSLGERRTGELFF. The CDR3 bases are TGTGCCAGCAGCTTAGGAGAGAGGCGGACCGGGGAGCTGTTTTTT.

This clonotype was detected a few times. V is TRBV19 and J is TRBJ1-4, with D unresolved. The CDR3 spans 14 residues. The germline V gene encodes CDR1 LNHDA and CDR2 SQIVND (reference sequence). The ends were cut back, 2 bases at V and 8 bases at J, with 12 bases in the middle. The chain's CDR3 is CASSIFRYSEKLFF. CDR3 DNA sequence: TGTGCCAGTAGTATATTTCGGTATTCCGAAAAACTGTTTTTT. Drawing the rest from reference TRBV19 and TRBJ1-4, the complete variable domain is DGGITQSPKYLFRKEGQNVTLSCEQNLNHDAMYWYRQDPGQGLRLIYYSQIVNDFQKGDIAEGYSVSREKKESFPLTVTSAQKNPTAFYLCASSIFRYSEKLFFGSGTQLSVL.